This TCR beta chain was profiled in a study of regulatory T cells in long-lasting Graves disease. Building the TCR beta libraries relied on iRepertoire HTBI primers, and CDR3 regions underwent Arm-PCR. One entry per CDR3 protein results from TCRdb running MiXCR on the multiplex PCR reads. The table has about 350,000 distinct CDR3 sequences, 15% to 20% seen once. This sample's time point: newly diagnosed GD, antithyroid drugs for less than 3 months. PBMC-extracted RNA yielded the TCR library. This CDR3 is built from 14 residues. Unmatched junction bases numbered 7, after V lost 3 bases and J lost 8 bases. Separately, the same data were catalogued under a study of T cells in Graves' hyperthyroidism and ophthalmopathy.

The J gene is TRBJ1-2, the V gene TRBV12-3 or TRBV12-4, with 9 bases identical to TRBD1. The clonotype comes from a woman between 18 and 30 years old with Graves disease. Specimen: peripheral blood mononuclear cells (PBMCs), collected at new diagnosis, from a patient treated with antithyroid drugs. Written as DNA, the CDR3 is TGTGCCAGCAGTTTCCGACAGGGGGAGAGGGGCTACACCTTC. Amino acids: CASSFRQGERGYTF.